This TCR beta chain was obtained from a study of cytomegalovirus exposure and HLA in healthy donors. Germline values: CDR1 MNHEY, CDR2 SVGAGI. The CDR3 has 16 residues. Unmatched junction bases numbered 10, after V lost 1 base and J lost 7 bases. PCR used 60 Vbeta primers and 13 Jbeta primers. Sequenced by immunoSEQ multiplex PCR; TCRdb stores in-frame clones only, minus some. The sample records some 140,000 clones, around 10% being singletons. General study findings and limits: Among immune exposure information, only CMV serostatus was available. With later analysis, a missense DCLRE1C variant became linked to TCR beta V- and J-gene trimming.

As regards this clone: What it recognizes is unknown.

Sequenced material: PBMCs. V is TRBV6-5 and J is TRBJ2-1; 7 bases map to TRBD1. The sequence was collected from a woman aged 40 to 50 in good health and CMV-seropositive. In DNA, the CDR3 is TGTGCCAGCAGTTACTTGACAGGGAGTGGGGAAAATGAGCAGTTCTTC. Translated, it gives CASSYLTGSGENEQFF.